This T cell receptor (beta chain) was observed in a study of cytomegalovirus exposure and HLA in healthy donors (dated by TCRdb to about 2017). As for the study more broadly: An earlier analysis of roughly 500 of the donors reported 250 to 300 Gb of sequence data and 95 million to 120 million unique TCR beta sequences obtained from about 179 million T cells. About 310 gigabases of sequencing data and approximately 85 million unique TCR sequences were included in an early release covering several hundred HLA-typed donors. Of the approximately 400 genotyped donors, 81% fell in the genetic ancestry cluster associated with self-reported Caucasian donors. The aim of the study was to test whether cataloging public T cell receptors could identify signatures of past pathogen exposure. The T cell repertoires of several hundred subjects were profiled by immunosequencing and related to cytomegalovirus serostatus. Besides the first cohort of more than 650 subjects, a separate validation cohort made up of around 120 different subjects was used. To predict cytomegalovirus infection status, the study combined high-throughput TCR immunosequencing, statistical association of individual TCRs with disease status, and machine learning. In a later analysis, previously published TCR beta repertoires from 500 to 750 donors were re-analyzed and high-resolution HLA genotyping was added so that TCR occurrence patterns could be studied. Rather than using new phenotypic data, the later analysis identified candidate immune exposures from TCR beta sequences and from how often those sequences occurred across donors. An earlier analysis of 500 to 650 of the donors applied high-throughput TCR beta sequencing to assess whether each TCR beta V gene segment acted as functional or pseudogenic. Donor age, sex, ethnicity and CMV serostatus were compiled alongside the repertoire data. Genome-wide SNP genotypes for about three fifths of the 666 donors were used in a later genetic analysis, which treated that subset as a discovery cohort. All discovery cohort repertoires had been generated using a single sequencing platform. HLA typing included class I and class II loci at four-digit resolution. Typing coverage differed by locus: A, B, C, DRB1 and DQB1 were typed in roughly 629-630 donors, DQA1 in about 510, DPA1 in some 600, and DPB1 in 472. Because of strong linkage in the cohort, 5 or 6 DR-DQ haplotypes were treated as single units for association and clustering. Among a few hundred genotyped donors of the cohort, an average of roughly 240,000 unique TCR beta nucleotide sequences were sequenced per donor, about a sixth of them non-productive. The paper's findings and limits, for the study overall: Because counts were too low, seventeen rarely observed V segments, including chromosome 9 orphons, were excluded from the earlier analysis of some 590 of the donors. A further reported finding was that TCR beta sequences accurately predicted the HLA-A and HLA-B alleles for most subjects in the first cohort. A later genetic analysis reported fewer N-insertions in productive TCRs among donors in an Asian-associated ancestry cluster than the approximately 700-donor mean. Most TCR sequences were observed very rarely across donors, whereas some public TCRs were present in many individuals. The study listed approximately 150 TCR beta chains as associated with cytomegalovirus. In both the original and validation cohorts, the classifier was reported to diagnose cytomegalovirus status with high specificity and sensitivity. In a later analysis, TCR association rates were found to vary across HLA loci, with the most associated TCRs seen for DRB1 alleles and the fewest for HLA-C alleles. Most CMV-associated TCR beta chains appeared to be HLA-restricted in a later analysis, and the HLA associations seemed to be driven largely by CMV exposure. Three of the identified cytomegalovirus-associated TCR beta chains were confirmed in vitro to be specific for cytomegalovirus antigens. Correlated functional status among segregating V segments might be attributable to linkage disequilibrium, but an unknown experimental factor could not be ruled out. Because some donors lacked HLA typing at each locus, the association tests relied only on the typed subset. The authors suggested that the approach could potentially be generalized to other disease states and immunological phenotypes. The 87-base-pair reads could not distinguish some IMGT-functional V segments, including TRBV6-2 and TRBV6-3, so those segments were excluded. A later analysis associated 16,951 TCR beta sequences with specific HLA alleles at a false discovery rate of 0.05. The cohort was sequenced for TCR beta chains only, and without alpha or paired-chain data the features that could be detected were limited. Several of the top co-occurrence clusters appeared to be linked to parvovirus B19, influenza, CMV and Epstein-Barr virus, according to a later analysis. An earlier analysis of approximately 570 of the donors showed that most TCR beta V segments appeared in productive rearrangements either about 87% or about 30% of the time, which broadly matched IMGT annotations. CMV serostatus was the only immune exposure information available for the cohort. A later genetic analysis associated a missense DCLRE1C variant with V-gene and J-gene trimming of TCR beta chains, and an independent cohort replicated the association. The presence/absence analyses assumed that sequencing depth was roughly uniform across donors, and that assumption may not be true. Strong co-occurrence of HLA alleles, especially DR and DQ, made assigning TCR associations to individual alleles difficult. A group of highly shared sequence variants was considered likely to be a technical artifact of the sequencing pipeline. In a later analysis, HLA-associated TCR beta chains were found to be more clonally expanded and to have lower generation probabilities than equally common non-associated chains.

The cohort was made up of hundreds of healthy bone marrow donors. All cohort members were sampled while nominally healthy, although unrecorded immune exposures were likely present. The donor was CMV seropositive and belonged to the group of 250 to 300 seropositive cohort members. Each donor provided a peripheral blood sample, and peripheral blood mononuclear cells were used for TCR beta sequencing. The Qiagen DNeasy Blood Extraction Kit was used to extract genomic DNA from the blood cell samples. The library was produced with the immunoSEQ multiplex PCR assay. The multiplex PCR relied on a mix of 60 forward primers for TCR Vbeta segments and 13 reverse primers for TCR Jbeta segments. The CDR3 region of rearranged TCR beta genes was amplified from genomic DNA with a multiplex PCR assay. The Illumina HiSeq System was used to sequence the amplified TCR beta libraries as 87-base-pair reads. The study's own analysis went as follows. Across the 666 repertoires, a later analysis counted some 80 million unique TCR beta chains, roughly 11 million of which were shared by at least two donors. A nearest-neighbor algorithm error-corrected the raw reads and collapsed the reads into unique sequences, merging closely related sequences to remove PCR and sequencing errors. To assign V, D and J gene segments, CDR3 sequences were aligned to IMGT reference sequences. Each retained sequence needed at least a six-nucleotide match to both a V gene segment and a J gene segment. A rearrangement was called productive if the CDR3 had no stop codons and remained in frame with V and J, and every other rearrangement was called non-productive. CDR3 was defined by IMGT convention, running from the second conserved V-encoded cysteine to the conserved J-encoded phenylalanine. In an earlier analysis of around 540 of the donors, sequences lacking an unambiguous match to a single V gene segment were excluded. An earlier analysis of several hundred of the donors called V segments functional above 56.7% productive rearrangements and segregating when the between-donor standard deviation exceeded 5%. To diagnose cytomegalovirus status from the catalog of TCR beta chain sequences, a statistical classification framework was built. In a later analysis, TCR nucleotide sequences were compared against IMGT/GENE-DB human TR gene sequences so that V and J genes could be assigned. Using the TCRdist pipeline, a later analysis assigned CDR3 sequences along with most-parsimonious VDJ recombination scenarios. In a later analysis, each TCR beta chain was defined by its CDR3 amino acid sequence together with its V-gene family, and reads without a unique V-gene family were excluded. As a way to deal with suspected cross-contamination and a sequencing artifact, a later analysis dropped hundreds of nucleotide sequences that were highly shared and had low generation probability. A later analysis calculated a clonal expansion index for each public chain from normalized within-repertoire ranks of inferred template counts. Generation probabilities in a later analysis came from a VDJ recombination model fitted to out-of-frame rearrangements, and those results were checked against IGoR. In a later analysis, hypergeometric tests were used to score TCR-TCR, TCR-HLA and TCR-CMV co-occurrence, with a repertoire-size bias correction applied to TCR pairs. False discovery rates were estimated in a later analysis by permuting HLA or CMV assignments 20 times. In a later analysis, co-occurring TCRs were grouped using DBSCAN, and TCRdist sequence similarity was added for clustering within HLA-allele-positive subsets. Repertoires with fewer than 30,000 or more than 120,000 public chains, plus five repertoires with anomalous nucleotide sharing, were excluded from co-occurrence clustering. The table was pulled from immuneACCESS by TCRdb, which kept in-frame rearrangements only. Such tables lose some clones; where checked, under half of the loss comes from unresolved V genes, and the rest has no known cause. D and trimming were read from the DNA, whereas the V and J calls and clone size are those reported in that table. This sample has tens of thousands of clones in its table, and roughly two thirds of those were observed once. The top ten clones comprise 4.9% of the sample.

Reading the germline V gene (reference sequence) gives CDR1 LNHDA and CDR2 SQIVND. V gives up 3 bases and J gives up 6 bases, and the segment between their germline ends measures 17 bases. Spanning cysteine to phenylalanine, the CDR3 consists of 16 amino acids. Just the 48-base CDR3 DNA is kept, in frame starting at base 1. The count of this clone is one. The antigen it binds to is not known. No much larger clone exists at a distance of one base, and base qualities are not known. Source material: PBMCs. The TCR originated in a man aged 55 to 70 in good health and CMV-seropositive. Recombination connected TRBV19 to TRBJ2-2, and possibly TRBD2, on 6 matching bases. The CDR3 region has the sequence CASSMRAPGGAGELFF. The base sequence is TGTGCCAGTAGTATGAGGGCCCCCGGGGGAGCCGGGGAGCTGTTTTTT.